These T cell receptor beta chains were read from a single sample in a study of cytomegalovirus exposure and HLA in healthy donors. Some clones are missing from TCRdb's copy, which holds only in-frame ones; the method was immunoSEQ multiplex PCR. This table has 150,000 to 200,000 clones, approximately 86% appearing once. Input material: PBMCs. All receptors come from a woman in her late teens or twenties in good health and CMV-seronegative. Both conserved end residues are part of each CDR3. D genes are given only for firm matches. Not all rows give a size; the values are once, few, many and, for expanded clones, a class.

j_call | v_call | d_call | clone_size | cdr3_nt | cdr3_aa
TRBJ2-7 | TRBV19 | - | few | TGTGCCAGTGGGGCGGTGTACGAGCAGTACTTC | CASGAVYEQYF
TRBJ2-7 | TRBV29-1 | TRBD2 | once | TGCAGCGCCAAGGACGCGGGGGGGGCACTCTCCTACGAGCAGTACTTC | CSAKDAGGALSYEQYF
TRBJ1-2 | TRBV12-5 | - | - | TGTGCTAGTGGTTTGCTCGAAACAGGTTCGGGCTACACCTTC | CASGLLETGSGYTF
TRBJ2-1 | TRBV2 | - | - | TGTGCCAGCAGTGATGGGAGAGGGAGGTACAATGAGCAGTTCTTC | CASSDGRGRYNEQFF
TRBJ1-2 | TRBV7-2 | - | - | TGTGCCAGCAGCCTACAGGGATATGGCTACACCTTC | CASSLQGYGYTF
TRBJ2-5 | TRBV6-1 | - | - | TGTGCCAGCAGACCTCCGGGGGAGACCCAGTACTTC | CASRPPGETQYF
TRBJ2-7 | TRBV5-1 | - | once | TGCGCCAGCACTAGAGCCACAGGCGTCTCCTACGAGCAGTACTTC | CASTRATGVSYEQYF
TRBJ2-5 | TRBV5-8 | TRBD1 | - | TGTGCCAGCAGCCTAAGACAGGGGGTGGGAGAGACCCAGTACTTC | CASSLRQGVGETQYF
TRBJ2-3 | TRBV2 | TRBD1 | - | TGTGCCAGCAGTCCGGGACAGGGGACAGATACGCAGTATTTT | CASSPGQGTDTQYF
TRBJ1-1 | TRBV29-1 | - | - | TGCAGCGTAGAAGGGCAGAACACTGAAGCTTTCTTT | CSVEGQNTEAFF
TRBJ1-3 | TRBV4-1 | - | - | TGCGCCAGCAGCCAAGTCCTCGACAGCGGAAACACCATATATTTT | CASSQVLDSGNTIYF
TRBJ1-5 | TRBV4-1 | TRBD1 | - | TGCGCCAGCAGCCACTCTTCCGGGACAGGGGTATTCAATCAGCCCCAGCATTTT | CASSHSSGTGVFNQPQHF
TRBJ2-2 | TRBV7-9 | TRBD1 | once | TGTGCCAGCAGCTTTGGGACAGGAAGAACCGGGGAGCTGTTTTTT | CASSFGTGRTGELFF
TRBJ1-1 | TRBV10-2 | - | - | TGCGCCAGCAGTGAGACCCTGCAGACAGGAAAGAACACTGAAGCTTTCTTT | CASSETLQTGKNTEAFF
TRBJ1-1 | TRBV27 | - | - | TGTGCCAGCAGTCCGCCAGGTATGCGAAACACTGAAGCTTTCTTT | CASSPPGMRNTEAFF
TRBJ1-2 | TRBV7-2 | - | - | TGTGCCAGCAGCTTACTCGCGGCAGGGAATAAGGGCTATGGCTACACCTTC | CASSLLAAGNKGYGYTF
TRBJ1-1 | TRBV27 | TRBD1 | - | TGTGCCAGCACCCCTCGACAGGGCACTGAAGCTTTCTTT | CASTPRQGTEAFF
TRBJ2-1 | TRBV7-2 | TRBD2 | - | TGTGCCAGCAGCCCTCGTAGCGGGAGCTACAATGAGCAGTTCTTC | CASSPRSGSYNEQFF
TRBJ1-2 | TRBV10-3 | TRBD1 | few | TGTGCCATCAGCACGGACAGGGAAGGTGGCTACACCTTC | CAISTDREGGYTF
TRBJ2-7 | TRBV4-3 | - | - | TGCGCCAGCAGCCAAGGGACATTTTCCCACGAGCAGTACTTC | CASSQGTFSHEQYF
TRBJ1-2 | TRBV6-1 | TRBD1 | once | TGTGCCAGCAGTGAAAGGACAGGGCTGTATGGCTACACCTTC | CASSERTGLYGYTF
TRBJ1-2 | TRBV6-5 | - | - | TGTGCCAGCAGTTTGGGGGGTAACTATGGCTACACCTTC | CASSLGGNYGYTF
TRBJ1-2 | TRBV6-1 | - | - | TGTGCCAGCGGCGGGGGCGTGAGCTATGGCTACACCTTC | CASGGGVSYGYTF
TRBJ2-7 | TRBV19 | - | - | TGTGCCAGTAGTATGATAGGCGGCTACGAGCAGTACTTC | CASSMIGGYEQYF
TRBJ2-1 | TRBV2 | TRBD2 | once | TGTGCCAGCAGGTTCCGGGAGGGAAGCGGTTACAATGAGCAGTTCTTC | CASRFREGSGYNEQFF
TRBJ1-2 | TRBV15 | - | - | TGTGCCACCAGCAGAGATAGAGACATCTCTAACTATGGCTACACCTTC | CATSRDRDISNYGYTF
TRBJ1-5 | TRBV29-1 | TRBD1 | - | TGCAGCGTTCGGGACAGGGGTTCAAATCAGCCCCAGCATTTT | CSVRDRGSNQPQHF
TRBJ2-3 | TRBV5-4 | TRBD2 | - | TGTGCCAGCAGTCGTGGTCCCGGGACTAGCGGGGGGGAGGATACGCAGTATTTT | CASSRGPGTSGGEDTQYF
TRBJ2-5 | TRBV5-1 | - | - | TGCGCCAGCAGCCCCCCAACGGGGTCCATCTCAAATACCCAGTACTTC | CASSPPTGSISNTQYF
TRBJ1-2 | TRBV19 | - | - | TGTGCCAGTAGTACCTGGACAGCGTCTAACTATGGCTACACCTTC | CASSTWTASNYGYTF
TRBJ2-6 | TRBV9 | - | - | TGTGCCAGCAGCGTAGCAGGGCCTGGGGCCAACGTCCTGACTTTC | CASSVAGPGANVLTF
TRBJ1-1 | TRBV27 | - | - | TGTGCCAGCAGTCCCCACAGGTTGGGGAACACTGAAGCTTTCTTT | CASSPHRLGNTEAFF
TRBJ2-7 | TRBV7-9 | TRBD1 | - | TGTGCCAGCAGCTTATCGGGACAGTCCTACGAGCAGTACTTC | CASSLSGQSYEQYF
TRBJ2-7 | TRBV5-6 | - | once | TGTGCCAGCAGTGCGGGGTGGGGGTCCTACGAGCAGTACTTC | CASSAGWGSYEQYF
TRBJ2-1 | TRBV18 | TRBD2 | - | TGTGCCAGCTCACCCGTACTGAGGACTAGCGGGAGCGGCAATGAGCAGTTCTTC | CASSPVLRTSGSGNEQFF
TRBJ1-4 | TRBV7-9 | - | - | TGTGCCAGCAGCCGACTCCTCCTAGACGGAGAAAAACTGTTTTTT | CASSRLLLDGEKLFF
TRBJ2-1 | TRBV7-6 | - | - | TGTGCCAGCAGCTTAGGACAGACTTCAAATGAGCAGTTCTTC | CASSLGQTSNEQFF
TRBJ2-5 | TRBV5-1 | TRBD2 | once | TGCGCCAGCAGCTCCGACCAGACTAGCGTCCAAGAGACCCAGTACTTC | CASSSDQTSVQETQYF
TRBJ1-4 | TRBV6-5 | TRBD1 | - | TGTGCCAGCAGGCTAACAGGGGCAACTAATGAAAAACTGTTTTTT | CASRLTGATNEKLFF
TRBJ1-5 | TRBV6-1 | - | - | TGTGCCAGCAGTGGAGTAGCTAGCAATCAGCCCCAGCATTTT | CASSGVASNQPQHF
TRBJ2-5 | TRBV4-2 | - | once | TGTGCCAGCAGCCAAGGAGCGGCGGGGGCAGAGACCCAGTACTTC | CASSQGAAGAETQYF